One sample yielded the 30 T cell receptor beta chains listed below, sequenced in a study of CD8 T cells in Susac syndrome. After extraction with the RNeasy kit, about 0.45 to 1 ug of the RNA was reverse transcribed using random hexamers. TCRdb itself ran the immunoSEQ multiplex PCR reads through MiXCR, one entry per CDR3 protein. The sample shows over 150,000 distinct CDR3 sequences, approximately 95% of them seen only once. The sample consisted of CD4+ T cells from PBMCs. Receptors originate from a human donor with multiple sclerosis.

The chain has TRBV5-1 and TRBJ2-4; D ambiguous. This CDR3 spans 14 amino acids. V lost 3 bases to trimming and J lost 8 bases, with 15 bases between them. The V gene's germline CDR1 is SGHRS and CDR2 YFSETQ. The DNA for the CDR3 is TGCGCCAGCAGCTCCCGGACCGCCCCGGACATTCAGTACTTC. Its protein is CASSSRTAPDIQYF.

The V gene is TRBV5-1, the J gene TRBJ2-5; 7 bases map to TRBD2. This CDR3 comprises 19 residues. Germline V gene lookup returns CDR1 SGHRS and CDR2 YFSETQ. V gave up 4 bases and J gave up 1 base; unmatched junction bases: 19. The CDR3 protein is CASSRRAPSGGRTQETQYF. The CDR3 nucleotides are TGCGCCAGCAGCCGGAGGGCCCCTTCCGGCGGGAGAACCCAAGAGACCCAGTACTTC. Full variable domain (remainder filled in from reference TRBV5-1 and TRBJ2-5): KAGVTQTPRYLIKTRGQQVTLSCSPISGHRSVSWYQQTPGQGLQFLFEYFSETQRNKGNFPGRFSGRQFSNSRSEMNVSTLELGDSALYLCASSRRAPSGGRTQETQYFGPGTRLLVL.

The chain joins TRBV2 to TRBJ1-6, with TRBD1 matching 7 bases. The CDR3 covers 14 residues. The V and J ends lost 5 bases and 10 bases, in that order; junction bases with no gene match: 8. Per germline, CDR1 SNHLY and CDR2 FYNNEI. The CDR3 region has the DNA TGTGCCAGCAGTTTGACAGGGTCGTGGTCACCCCTCCACTTT. It encodes CASSLTGSWSPLHF.

The chain recombines TRBV23-1 with TRBJ1-2, with D perhaps matching TRBD1 (5 bases). TRBV23-1 is sorted into the ORF group, with uncertain function. Trimming took off 0 bases at V and 0 bases at J, with 5 bases between the two ends. This CDR3 spans 14 amino acids. CDR3 DNA: TGCGCCAGCAGTCAATCGACAGCTAACTATGGCTACACCTTC. Residues: CASSQSTANYGYTF.

Worth noting for this clonotype: A junction boundary mismatches the germline segment, possibly from a read error. This sequence joins TRBV2 and TRBJ1-2; 7 bases match TRBD1. The CDR3 covers 11 residues. Germline values: CDR1 SNHLY, CDR2 FYNNEI. CDR3 protein: CASWRTGDGAF. As DNA, the CDR3 is TGTGCCAGTTGGAGAACAGGGGACGGCGCCTTC.

The chain uses TRBV2 and TRBJ2-1; 7 bases agree with TRBD2. The CDR3 runs 12 residues. The trim removed 4 bases at V and 8 bases at J, leaving 2 bases unmatched. CDR1 SNHLY and CDR2 FYNNEI come from the germline V gene. In nucleotides, the CDR3 is TGTGCCAGCAGTGGGGAGGGCCATGAGCAGTTCTTC. Translation gives CASSGEGHEQFF.

In DNA form, the CDR3 reads TGCAGCGTTGAAGATGGCGGGGGCCACACAGATACGCAGTATTTT. As protein: CSVEDGGGHTDTQYF. The V gene is TRBV29-1, the J gene TRBJ2-3; D possibly corresponds to TRBD2 (7 bases). The CDR3 has 15 residues. With 0 bases removed from V and 2 bases from J, the gap between germline ends came to 12 bases. The germline V gene encodes CDR1 SQVTM and CDR2 ANQGSEA.

The chain carries TRBV7-9 and TRBJ2-7, with D hard to call. Germline CDR1 reads SEHNR; CDR2 reads FQNEAQ (reference sequence). The CDR3 totals 14 residues. V was cut by 5 bases and J by 3 bases, with 14 bases left in between. The CDR3 DNA sequence: TGTGCCAGCAGCCCTTACCTCGATAACTACGAGCAGTACTTC. Protein product: CASSPYLDNYEQYF. The full variable domain, completed using reference TRBV7-9 and TRBJ2-7, is DTGVSQNPRHKITKRGQNVTFRCDPISEHNRLYWYRQTLGQGPEFLTYFQNEAQLEKSRLLSDRFSAERPKGSFSTLEIQRTEQGDSAMYLCASSPYLDNYEQYFGPGTRLTVT.

The V and J genes are TRBV12-3 or TRBV12-4 and TRBJ2-1; D not resolved. V lost 5 bases and J 0 bases, leaving 11 bases between the germline ends. The CDR3 has 15 amino acids. CDR3 DNA: TGTGCCAGCAGTAGCAGACTGAGCTCCTACAATGAGCAGTTCTTC. It is translated as CASSSRLSSYNEQFF.

This clonotype has only a few counts. The rearrangement links TRBV6-2 or TRBV6-3 to TRBJ1-5; D perhaps matches TRBD1 (5 bases). The CDR3 is made up of 14 amino acids. Looked up from germline, CDR1 is MNHEY and CDR2 is SVGEGT. Trimming took off 2 bases at V and 4 bases at J, with 9 bases between the two ends. The CDR3, as DNA: TGTGCCAGCAGTTACAGCGGGGGTAATCAGCCCCAGCATTTT. Its translation: CASSYSGGNQPQHF.

The chain employs TRBV30 and TRBJ2-2; D may be TRBD2 (5 bases). V dropped 6 bases and J dropped 0 bases, with 17 bases sitting between them. The CDR3 sequence is 16 residues long. Germline lookup yields CDR1 GTSNPN and CDR2 SVGIG (reference sequence). DNA for the CDR3: TGTGCCTGCCCGAGGGCTTGGTTCGCGAACACCGGGGAGCTGTTTTTT. Translated, it gives CACPRAWFANTGELFF.

The V and J genes are TRBV20-1 and TRBJ2-3; 9 bases match TRBD2. CDR3 length: 15 residues. V lost 6 bases and J lost 2; bases outside the gene matches: 9. CDR1 and CDR2 (germline): DFQATT, SNEGSKA (reference sequence). CDR3 sequence (DNA): TGCAGTGCCCCGTCCCGGACTAGCGTCACAGATACGCAGTATTTT. Its protein is CSAPSRTSVTDTQYF.

The chain has TRBV9 and TRBJ2-5; 10 nucleotides agree with TRBD2. The CDR3 sequence is 18 residues long. V shed 0 bases, J shed 4 bases, and the junction held 12 bases outside the gene matches. Germline-derived CDR1 and CDR2 are SGDLS and YYNGEE. In DNA, the CDR3 is TGTGCCAGCAGCGTAGCCCCACAGAAGCGGGGGGGGTTAGAGACCCAGTACTTC. Amino acid sequence: CASSVAPQKRGGLETQYF.

The chain recombines TRBV3-1 with TRBJ2-2, with TRBD1 identical over 9 bases. Trimming cost V 5 bases and J 5 bases; bases outside gene matches: 9. The CDR3 loop spans 16 amino acids. Germline V gene sequence: CDR1 LGHDT, CDR2 YNNKEL (reference sequence). In DNA, the CDR3 is TGTGCCAGCAGCGACGCGGGACAGGGAATAACCGGGGAGCTGTTTTTT. It specifies CASSDAGQGITGELFF.

The chain combines TRBV27 with TRBJ1-1, with unresolved D. CDR3 length: 14 residues. The V gene lost 3 bases and the J gene lost 1 base, with 9 bases spanning the gap. Germline V lookup: CDR1 MNHEY, CDR2 SMNVEV (reference sequence). The CDR3 is CASSFRGENTEAFF. DNA for the CDR3: TGTGCCAGCAGTTTCCGCGGAGAGAACACTGAAGCTTTCTTT.

The chain uses TRBV6-6 and TRBJ1-1, with TRBD1 matching 8 bases. This CDR3 contains 14 residues. Losses at the gene ends were 7 bases for V and 3 bases for J; bases not matched to a gene: 7. Germline CDR1 is MNHNY and CDR2 is SVGAGI (reference sequence). The CDR3 DNA reads TGTGCCAGCATCCGACAGGGGATGGACACTGAAGCTTTCTTT. Encoded protein: CASIRQGMDTEAFF.

The rearrangement uses TRBV24-1 and TRBJ2-1; TRBD2 matches at 12 bases. After removal of 3 bases from V and 7 bases from J, the junction contained 9 bases not matched to a gene. Germline CDR1 reads KGHDR; CDR2 reads SFDVKD. CDR3 length: 17 residues. The CDR3 bases are TGTGCCACCAGTGATCATACCGGGACTAGCGGGCGTAATGAGCAGTTCTTC. The encoded protein is CATSDHTGTSGRNEQFF.

CDR3 protein: CASSFGDRAGETQYF. The CDR3 DNA reads as TGCGCCAGCAGCTTTGGGGACAGGGCAGGAGAGACCCAGTACTTC. J is TRBJ2-5 and V is TRBV5-1; 9 bases are shared with TRBD1. Per germline, CDR1 SGHRS and CDR2 YFSETQ. Unmatched junction bases numbered 6, after V lost 2 bases and J lost 4 bases. This CDR3 region has 15 residues.

In its sample, this clonotype was seen once. The genes are TRBV29-1 and TRBJ1-1; D is perhaps TRBD1 (5 bases). The CDR3 totals 14 residues. Germline V gene data show CDR1 as SQVTM and CDR2 as ANQGSEA. The V gene lost 5 bases and the J gene lost 4 bases, with 17 bases spanning the gap. CDR3 sequence reads: CSVHLGDTVTEAFF. The CDR3 DNA reads as TGCAGCGTTCACTTGGGGGATACGGTCACTGAAGCTTTCTTT.

This rearrangement joins TRBV20-1 to TRBJ2-3, with D possibly TRBD2 on 6 matching bases. The V gene's germline CDR1 is DFQATT and CDR2 SNEGSKA (reference sequence). V was cut by 1 base and J by 1 base, with 12 bases left in between. The CDR3 length is 15 residues. CDR3 sequence reads: CSARVGSSGTDTQYF. The DNA of the CDR3 is TGCAGTGCTAGAGTTGGGTCTAGCGGCACAGATACGCAGTATTTT.

The chain carries TRBV5-8 and TRBJ2-5; 10 nucleotides agree with TRBD2. V lost 2 bases, J lost 5 bases, and 12 bases stayed unmatched. In germline, CDR1 is SGHTS, CDR2 YDEGEE. The CDR3 spans 17 residues. The CDR3 region has the DNA TGTGCCAGCAGCTTAGGGGTAGGACTAGCGGTGGCTGAGACCCAGTACTTC. This codes for CASSLGVGLAVAETQYF.

J is TRBJ2-7 and V is TRBV2; unclear D gene. V shed 9 bases and J shed 5 bases, with 14 bases lying between them. The CDR3 has 12 residues. Per germline, CDR1 SNHLY and CDR2 FYNNEI. For the CDR3, the DNA is TGTGCCAGAAAGAGACAAGACCACGAGCAGTACTTC. It encodes CARKRQDHEQYF.

This chain links TRBV6-1 with TRBJ1-1; no reliable D call. The V gene lost 4 bases and the J gene lost 1 base, with 19 bases spanning the gap. From germline, CDR1 is MNHNS and CDR2 SASEGT. The length of the CDR3 is 17 residues. Written as DNA, the CDR3 is TGTGCCAGCAGTGGGCGAGGAGGAATAAACCAGAACACTGAAGCTTTCTTT. This gives the protein CASSGRGGINQNTEAFF.

The chain combines TRBV18 with TRBJ1-1, with 9 bases aligning to TRBD1. V shed 3 bases and J 4 bases; nucleotides not matched to a gene: 3. CDR3 length: 14 residues. Germline V CDR1 and CDR2: KGHSH, LQKENI. CDR3 region: CASSPGQGGTEAFF. The CDR3 nucleotides are TGTGCCAGCTCACCGGGACAGGGTGGCACTGAAGCTTTCTTT.

This chain connects TRBV6-2 or TRBV6-3 to TRBJ2-4; tentative D call: TRBD1 (6 bases). The CDR3 covers 14 residues. The V end lost 6 bases, the J end lost 6 bases, and 15 bases lay between the germline ends. CDR1 is MNHEY, CDR2 SVGEGT, per germline. The CDR3 reads CASRRTGTTNIQYF. DNA of the CDR3: TGTGCCAGCAGGCGCACCGGGACAACAAACATTCAGTACTTC.

The CDR3 region is CASSQEPRVEQYF. CDR3 in DNA: TGTGCCAGCAGCCAAGAACCCAGGGTCGAGCAGTACTTC. This chain uses TRBV3-1 with TRBJ2-7; D perhaps matches TRBD1 (5 bases). Germline V gene sequence: CDR1 LGHDT, CDR2 YNNKEL (reference sequence). V was cut by 0 bases and J by 6 bases, with 9 bases left in between. This CDR3 contains 13 residues.

CDR3 amino acids: CASSQRAENTEAFF. CDR3 nucleotide sequence: TGTGCCAGCAGCCAAAGGGCAGAGAACACTGAAGCTTTCTTT. The genes are TRBV3-1 and TRBJ1-1; D call uncertain. The germline V gene encodes CDR1 LGHDT and CDR2 YNNKEL (reference sequence). Trimming took 2 bases from V and 1 from J, leaving 8 bases between them. The CDR3 runs to 14 residues.

This clonotype has more than one count but fewer than ten. This CDR3 reads CASSYSRNTEAFF. CDR3 nucleotides: TGTGCCAGCAGTTACTCCCGGAACACTGAAGCTTTCTTT. V usage is TRBV6-5 and J usage is TRBJ1-1, with D uncertain. The CDR3 is 13 amino acids. Per germline, CDR1 MNHEY and CDR2 SVGAGI. Trimming stripped 0 bases from V and 1 base from J, with 3 bases between.

The genes are TRBV3-1 and TRBJ1-6; D remains ambiguous. Germline values: CDR1 LGHDT, CDR2 YNNKEL (reference sequence). This CDR3 is 13 amino acids long. The V and J ends lost 0 bases and 13 bases respectively, with 10 bases between them. The CDR3 nucleotides read TGTGCCAGCAGCCAAGATGGCCGCGTTCCCCTCCACTTT. This codes for CASSQDGRVPLHF.

The J gene is TRBJ2-3, the V gene TRBV30; D remains ambiguous. This CDR3 has 12 amino acids. In germline, CDR1 is GTSNPN, CDR2 SVGIG (reference sequence). V was trimmed by 2 bases and J by 5 bases, leaving 8 bases between them. In DNA, the CDR3 is TGTGCCTGGAGTCTGACTGGAGATACGCAGTATTTT. The encoded protein is CAWSLTGDTQYF.